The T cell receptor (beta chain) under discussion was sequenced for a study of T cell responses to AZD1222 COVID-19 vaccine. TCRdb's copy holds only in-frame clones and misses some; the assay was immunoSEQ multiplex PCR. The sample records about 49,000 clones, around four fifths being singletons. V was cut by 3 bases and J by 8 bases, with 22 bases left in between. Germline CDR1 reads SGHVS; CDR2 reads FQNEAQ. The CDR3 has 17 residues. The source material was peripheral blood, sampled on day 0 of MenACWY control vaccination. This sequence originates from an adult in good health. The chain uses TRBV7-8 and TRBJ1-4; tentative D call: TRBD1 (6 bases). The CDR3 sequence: CASSFGYSGTLWEKLFF. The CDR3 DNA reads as TGTGCCAGCAGCTTTGGCTACTCCGGGACACTGTGGGAAAAACTGTTTTTT.